This T cell receptor (beta chain) was captured by sequencing in a study of OX40 agonist ivuxolimab in advanced cancers. Study summary: An agonistic human IgG2 monoclonal antibody against OX40 (CD134) was given. One patient with hepatocellular carcinoma and two with cutaneous melanoma, three in all, had partial responses.

The method was immunoSEQ multiplex PCR; TCRdb's version includes in-frame clones alone and lacks a portion of them. Of 20,000 to 25,000 clones listed, approximately 90% are singletons. CDR3 length: 17 residues. Between the trimmed V and J ends, which lost 6 bases and 8 bases, there was a span of 23 bases. Per the germline V gene, CDR1 is MGHDK and CDR2 is SYGVNS. The study's findings and limits: CD8+ T cells were the subset that, on average, had more expanded clones than CD4+.

This clone was recorded once. Its specificity is not known. The receptor comes from an adult with an advanced solid tumor such as melanoma, head and neck, liver or kidney cancer. The chain has TRBV25-1 and TRBJ1-6; the D gene is possibly TRBD1 (6 bases). The sample was CD4+ or CD8+ T cells sorted from blood, taken in a trial of the OX40 agonist ivuxolimab. The CDR3 DNA reads as TGTGCCAGCAGCGATCTTTGGGGGGGGCTTGTAGATTCACCCCTCCACTTT. This translates into CASSDLWGGLVDSPLHF.